This section outlines one T cell receptor beta chain sequence together with its context. Generation of TCR beta cDNA was performed by 5'RACE template switching incorporating UMIs. After re-calling the 5' RACE reads, TCRdb lists one entry per CDR3 protein, DNA absent. The sample has roughly 350,000 distinct CDR3 sequences. The data are from a study of T cells expressing NK-cell markers. The germline V gene encodes CDR1 DFQATT and CDR2 SNEGSKA (reference sequence). The length of the CDR3 is 12 residues. The sequencing input was blood T cells: a sorted CD56 or NKG2C T cell subset, CD4+ or CD8+ T cells, or bulk PBMC T cells (not recorded which). The chain employs TRBV20-1 and TRBJ1-2; the TCRdb D gene call, TRBD1, has no DNA to confirm it. The TCR was taken from a man aged 18-69 years in good health. This chain's CDR3 is CSARTENYGYTF.